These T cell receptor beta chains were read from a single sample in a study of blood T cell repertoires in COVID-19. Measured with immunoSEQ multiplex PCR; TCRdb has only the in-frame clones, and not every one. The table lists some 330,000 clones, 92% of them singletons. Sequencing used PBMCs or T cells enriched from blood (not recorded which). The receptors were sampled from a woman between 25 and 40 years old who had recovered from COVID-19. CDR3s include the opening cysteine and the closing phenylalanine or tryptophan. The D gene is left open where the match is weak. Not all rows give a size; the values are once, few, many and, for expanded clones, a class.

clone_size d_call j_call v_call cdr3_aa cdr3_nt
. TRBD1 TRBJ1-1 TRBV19 CASSSTGATRPEAFF TGTGCCAGTAGTTCGACAGGGGCGACGCGGCCTGAAGCTTTCTTT
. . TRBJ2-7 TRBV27 CASSARDFRGEQYF TGTGCCAGCAGTGCGAGGGACTTCAGAGGGGAGCAGTACTTC
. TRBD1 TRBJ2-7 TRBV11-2 CASSLYSGTGPLDYEQYF TGTGCCAGCAGCTTATACTCGGGGACAGGTCCCTTGGACTACGAGCAGTACTTC
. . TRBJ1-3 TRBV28 CASSTESSGNTIYF TGTGCCAGCAGTACAGAGAGCTCTGGAAACACCATATATTTT
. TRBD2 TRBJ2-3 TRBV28 CASRSSSGTDTQYF TGTGCCAGCAGAAGTTCTAGCGGGACGGATACGCAGTATTTT
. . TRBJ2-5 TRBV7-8 CASSLLSGGETQYF TGTGCCAGCAGCTTATTATCCGGGGGAGAGACCCAGTACTTC
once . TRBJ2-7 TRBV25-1 CASSEDRDSYEQYF TGTGCCAGCAGTGAGGACCGGGACTCTTACGAGCAGTACTTC
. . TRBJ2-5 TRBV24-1 CATSRTGRGGQETQYF TGTGCCACCAGCAGGACAGGACGGGGGGGACAAGAGACCCAGTACTTC
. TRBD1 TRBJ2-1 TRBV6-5 CASSKHGQGYNEQFF TGTGCCAGCAGTAAACACGGACAGGGTTACAATGAGCAGTTCTTC
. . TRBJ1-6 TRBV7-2 CASSFSGISYNSPLHF TGTGCCAGCAGCTTTTCGGGGATCTCCTATAATTCACCCCTCCACTTT
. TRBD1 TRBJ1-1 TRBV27 CASSAAGTGDEAFF TGTGCCAGCAGTGCCGCCGGGACAGGAGATGAAGCTTTCTTT
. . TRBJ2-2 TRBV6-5 CASTPDTGELFF TGTGCCAGCACCCCGGACACCGGGGAGCTGTTTTTT
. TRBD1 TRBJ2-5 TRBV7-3 CASSLLGQGAETQYF TGTGCCAGCAGCTTACTAGGACAGGGAGCCGAGACCCAGTACTTC
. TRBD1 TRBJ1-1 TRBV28 CASSYRGLVAEAFF TGTGCCAGCAGTTACAGGGGGCTTGTCGCTGAAGCTTTCTTT
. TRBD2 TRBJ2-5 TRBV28 CASSGERGNRETQYF TGTGCCAGCAGTGGAGAGCGGGGTAATCGAGAGACCCAGTACTTC
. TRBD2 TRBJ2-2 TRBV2 CASQGLQTTGELFF TGTGCCAGCCAGGGACTACAAACCACCGGGGAGCTGTTTTTT
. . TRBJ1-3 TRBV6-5 CASTPGRGNTIYF TGTGCCAGCACCCCAGGGCGAGGAAACACCATATATTTT
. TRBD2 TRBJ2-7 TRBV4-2 CASSPRQREASYEQYF TGTGCCAGCAGCCCCCGACAGCGGGAGGCCTCCTACGAGCAGTACTTC
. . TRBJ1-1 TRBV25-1 CASTPVGEYTEAFF TGTGCCAGCACCCCAGTTGGAGAATACACTGAAGCTTTCTTT
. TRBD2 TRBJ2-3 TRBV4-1 CASSQVGGGRPDTQYF TGCGCCAGCAGCCAAGTAGGCGGGGGTCGCCCAGATACGCAGTATTTT
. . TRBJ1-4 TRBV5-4 CASSTGTIHEKLFF TGTGCCAGCAGCACAGGGACCATTCATGAAAAACTGTTTTTT
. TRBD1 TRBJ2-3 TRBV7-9 CASSSPRQGVTDTQYF TGTGCCAGCAGCTCCCCCAGACAGGGGGTTACAGATACGCAGTATTTT
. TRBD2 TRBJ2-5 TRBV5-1 CASSSDPGLLGETQYF TGCGCCAGCAGCTCAGATCCGGGACTATTAGGGGAGACCCAGTACTTC
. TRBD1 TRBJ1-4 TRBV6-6 CASSDRAGDEKLFF TGTGCCAGCAGCGACAGGGCCGGTGATGAAAAACTGTTTTTT
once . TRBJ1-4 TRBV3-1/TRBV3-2 CASSHLGGSGLFF TGTGCCAGCAGCCATCTCGGGGGGAGTGGACTGTTTTTT
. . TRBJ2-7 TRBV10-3 CAISEESSYEQYF TGTGCCATCAGTGAGGAGAGCTCCTACGAGCAGTACTTC
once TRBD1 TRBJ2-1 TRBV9 CASSVGARQGRNEQFF TGTGCCAGCAGCGTAGGTGCCCGACAGGGACGTAATGAGCAGTTCTTC
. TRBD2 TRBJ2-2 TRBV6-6 CASSTSGSGARELFF TGTGCCAGCAGTACTAGCGGGAGTGGGGCGAGGGAGCTGTTTTTT
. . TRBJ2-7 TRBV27 CASSLSQGPYEQYF TGTGCCAGCAGTTTATCGCAGGGTCCCTACGAGCAGTACTTC
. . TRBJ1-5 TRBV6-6 CASSYQQGPSNQPQHF TGTGCCAGCAGTTACCAGCAGGGCCCTAGCAATCAGCCCCAGCATTTT
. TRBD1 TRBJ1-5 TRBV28 CASSLGQGSGGPQHF TGTGCCAGCAGTCTGGGACAGGGGTCGGGGGGGCCCCAGCATTTT
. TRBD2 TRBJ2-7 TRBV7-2 CASSLAIAGYEQYF TGTGCCAGCAGCTTAGCAATAGCGGGTTACGAGCAGTACTTC
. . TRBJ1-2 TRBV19 CASSAQGSYGYTF TGTGCCAGTAGTGCCCAGGGGAGCTATGGCTACACCTTC
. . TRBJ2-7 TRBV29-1 CSAGPGPYEQYF TGCAGCGCAGGACCAGGGCCCTACGAGCAGTACTTC
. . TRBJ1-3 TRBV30 CALSHRTVSGNTIYF TGTGCCTTATCTCATCGGACAGTCTCTGGAAACACCATATATTTT
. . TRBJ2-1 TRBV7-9 CASSLEGLPSSYNEQFF TGTGCCAGCAGCTTAGAGGGACTTCCAAGCTCCTACAATGAGCAGTTCTTC
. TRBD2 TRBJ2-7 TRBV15 CATSRGLAGAYEQYF TGTGCCACCAGCCGTGGACTAGCGGGAGCCTACGAGCAGTACTTC
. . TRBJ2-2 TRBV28 CASSFLVSTGELFF TGTGCCAGCAGTTTCCTAGTTTCGACCGGGGAGCTGTTTTTT
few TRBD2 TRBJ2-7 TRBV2 CASSHHPRRGLAGAREQYF TGTGCCAGCAGCCATCACCCTCGGCGGGGACTAGCGGGAGCGCGCGAGCAGTACTTC
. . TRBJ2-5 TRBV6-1 CASSEDRVWETQYF TGTGCCAGCAGTGAAGACAGGGTGTGGGAGACCCAGTACTTC
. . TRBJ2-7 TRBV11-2 CASSFSPRPRSSYEQYF TGTGCCAGCAGCTTCTCCCCTCGCCCTCGGAGCTCCTACGAGCAGTACTTC
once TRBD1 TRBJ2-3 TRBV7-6 CASRRTGQRTDTQYF TGTGCCAGCAGGCGGACGGGACAGCGCACAGATACGCAGTATTTT
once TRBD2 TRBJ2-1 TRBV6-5 CASSYGTSVNNEQFF TGTGCCAGCAGTTACGGGACTAGCGTAAACAATGAGCAGTTCTTC
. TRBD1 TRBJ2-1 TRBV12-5 CASGLSPDRGYNEQFF TGTGCTAGTGGTTTGTCCCCGGACAGGGGGTACAATGAGCAGTTCTTC
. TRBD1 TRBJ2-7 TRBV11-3 CASSLSGQVEQYF TGTGCCAGCAGCTTGTCTGGACAGGTCGAGCAGTACTTC
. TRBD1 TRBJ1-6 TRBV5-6 CASSLDRGNSPLHF TGTGCCAGCAGCTTAGACAGGGGGAATTCACCCCTCCACTTT
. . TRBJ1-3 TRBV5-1 CASSPSHAPHSAGNTIYF TGCGCCAGCAGTCCATCCCATGCCCCGCACAGTGCGGGAAACACCATATATTTT